This T cell receptor (beta chain) was obtained from a study of cytomegalovirus exposure and HLA in healthy donors. Overall study findings and caveats: Per a prior analysis, the majority of TCR beta V segments were productive roughly 90% or roughly 30% of the time.

As to this clone: The antigen is unknown.

This CDR3 has 13 residues. The germline V and J ends were trimmed by 8 bases and 0 bases, with 10 bases remaining between them. The germline CDR1 and CDR2 sequences are MNHNS and SASEGT. Researchers ran the PCR with 60 Vbeta and 13 Jbeta primers. In the authors' workflow: Approximately 9.9 million of some 80 million unique TCR beta chains were shared, per a later count. Generated by immunoSEQ multiplex PCR, the TCRdb table keeps only in-frame clones and is missing some. The DNA gave D and trimming, while V, J and clone size come from that table. This sample carries 250,000 to 350,000 clones, approximately 80% of them seen once, and the ten largest clones take about 0.3%.

This rearrangement joins TRBV6-1 to TRBJ1-2; weak D call: TRBD1 (5 bases). The clonotype comes from a girl aged 2-10 years in good health and CMV-seronegative. Sequenced: PBMCs. Written as DNA, the CDR3 is TGTGCCAGCGGCTACAGGCCTAACTATGGCTACACCTTC. This encodes CASGYRPNYGYTF.